Below, one T cell receptor (beta chain) is given with its context. As yet, its antigen is unknown. Sequenced by immunoSEQ multiplex PCR; TCRdb stores in-frame clones only, minus some. The table shows 30,000 to 35,000 clones, with about nine tenths occurring only once. These data are taken from a study of T cells in localized non-small cell lung cancer. Study-wide results and limits: Appearance in adjacent lung was seen for a median around 60 of the top 100 tumor clones.

The sequences come from peripheral blood, collected before any cancer treatment. The clonotype comes from a woman aged 35 to 75 with stage I lung adenocarcinoma.

CDR3 region: CASSQDPGLGEKLFF. The CDR3 nucleotides are TGCGCCAGCAGCCAAGATCCAGGGCTTGGGGAAAAACTGTTTTTT. The rearrangement uses TRBV4-1 and TRBJ1-4, with a possible D match to TRBD1 (5 bases). Germline CDR1 and CDR2: MGHRA and YSYEKL. Trimming shortened V by 0 bases and J by 8 bases, and 13 bases separated the two germline ends. The CDR3 length is 15 residues.